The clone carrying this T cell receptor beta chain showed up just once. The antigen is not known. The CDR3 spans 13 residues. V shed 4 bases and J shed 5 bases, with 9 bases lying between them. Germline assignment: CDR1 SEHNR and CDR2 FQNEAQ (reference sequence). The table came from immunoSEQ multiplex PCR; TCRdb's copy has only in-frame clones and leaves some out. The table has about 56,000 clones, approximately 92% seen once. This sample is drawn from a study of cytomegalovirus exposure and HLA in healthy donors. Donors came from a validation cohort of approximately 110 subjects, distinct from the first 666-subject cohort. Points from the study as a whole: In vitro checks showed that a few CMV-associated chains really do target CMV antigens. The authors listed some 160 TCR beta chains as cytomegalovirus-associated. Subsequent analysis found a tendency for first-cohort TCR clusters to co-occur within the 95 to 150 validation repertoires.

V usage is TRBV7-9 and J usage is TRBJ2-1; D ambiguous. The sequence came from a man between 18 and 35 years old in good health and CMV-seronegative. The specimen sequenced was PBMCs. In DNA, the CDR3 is TGTGCCAGCAGCTCGACCCGGGACAATGAGCAGTTCTTC. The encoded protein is CASSSTRDNEQFF.